This T cell receptor (beta chain) was sequenced in a study of control samples from healthy donors and cancer patients. The CDR3 covers 18 residues. Germline loops: CDR1 LGHDT, CDR2 YNNKEL (reference sequence). V gave up 4 bases and J gave up 4 bases; unmatched junction bases: 13. The table came from immunoSEQ multiplex PCR; TCRdb's copy has only in-frame clones and leaves some out. In the table there are more than 95,000 clones, 87% of which are singletons. The material sequenced was blood. This clonotype was sampled from a man in his sixties in good health. The J gene is TRBJ2-7, the V gene TRBV3-1 (or the pseudogene TRBV3-2); TRBD2 agrees at 13 bases. The CDR3 nucleotides read TGTGCCAGCAGCCCTCACCGCCCCGGGACTAGCGGGGAATACGAGCAGTACTTC. Translated, it gives CASSPHRPGTSGEYEQYF.